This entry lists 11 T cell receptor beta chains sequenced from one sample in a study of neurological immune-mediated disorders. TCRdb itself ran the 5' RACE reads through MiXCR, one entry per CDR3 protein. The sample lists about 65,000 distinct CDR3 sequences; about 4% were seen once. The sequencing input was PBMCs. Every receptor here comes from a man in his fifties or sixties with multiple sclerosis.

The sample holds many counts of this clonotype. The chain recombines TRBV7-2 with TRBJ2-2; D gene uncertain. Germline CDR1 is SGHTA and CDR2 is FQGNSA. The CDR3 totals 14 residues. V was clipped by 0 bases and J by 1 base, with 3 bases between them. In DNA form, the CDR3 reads TGTGCCAGCAGCTTAGCCATGAACACCGGGGAGCTGTTTTTT. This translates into CASSLAMNTGELFF.

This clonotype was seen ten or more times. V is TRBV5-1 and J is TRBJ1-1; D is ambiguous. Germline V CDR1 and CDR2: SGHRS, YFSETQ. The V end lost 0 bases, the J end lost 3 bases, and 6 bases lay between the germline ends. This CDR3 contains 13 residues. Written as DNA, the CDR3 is TGCGCCAGCAGCTTGGAATGGGACACTGAAGCTTTCTTT. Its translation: CASSLEWDTEAFF.

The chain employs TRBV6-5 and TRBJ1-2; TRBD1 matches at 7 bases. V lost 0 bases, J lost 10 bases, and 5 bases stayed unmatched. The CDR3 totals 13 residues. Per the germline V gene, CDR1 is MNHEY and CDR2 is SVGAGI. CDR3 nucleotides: TGTGCCAGCAGTTACTCGAGACAGGGCGCCTACACCTTC. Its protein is CASSYSRQGAYTF.

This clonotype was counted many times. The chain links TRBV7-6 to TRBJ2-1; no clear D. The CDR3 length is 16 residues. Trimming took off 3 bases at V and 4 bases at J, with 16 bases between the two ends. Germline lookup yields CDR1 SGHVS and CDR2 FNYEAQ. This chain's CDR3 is CASSFGRQLSYNEQFF. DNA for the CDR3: TGTGCCAGCAGCTTTGGTAGGCAGCTATCTTACAATGAGCAGTTCTTC.

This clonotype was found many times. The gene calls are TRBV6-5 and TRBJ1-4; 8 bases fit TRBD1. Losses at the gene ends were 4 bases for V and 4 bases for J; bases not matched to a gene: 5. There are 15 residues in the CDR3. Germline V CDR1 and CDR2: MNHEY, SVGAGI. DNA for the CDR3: TGTGCCAGCAGTTTCGGGGACAGGAATAATGAAAAACTGTTTTTT. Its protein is CASSFGDRNNEKLFF.

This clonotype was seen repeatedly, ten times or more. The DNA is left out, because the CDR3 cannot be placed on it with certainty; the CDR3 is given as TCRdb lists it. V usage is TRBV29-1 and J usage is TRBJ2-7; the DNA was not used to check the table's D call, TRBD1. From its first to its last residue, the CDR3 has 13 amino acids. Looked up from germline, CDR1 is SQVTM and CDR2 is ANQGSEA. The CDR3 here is CSVVGQGSRPEYF.

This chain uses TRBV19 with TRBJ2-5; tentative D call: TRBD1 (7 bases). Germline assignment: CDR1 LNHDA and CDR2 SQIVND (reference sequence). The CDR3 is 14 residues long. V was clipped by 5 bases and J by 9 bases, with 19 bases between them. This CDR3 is CASSVGGTARAQYF. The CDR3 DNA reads TGTGCCAGTAGTGTCGGAGGGACAGCCCGGGCCCAGTACTTC.

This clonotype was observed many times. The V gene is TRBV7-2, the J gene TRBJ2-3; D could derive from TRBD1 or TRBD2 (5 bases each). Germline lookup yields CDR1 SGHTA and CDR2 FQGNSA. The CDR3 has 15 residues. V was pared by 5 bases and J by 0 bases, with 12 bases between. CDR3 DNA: TGTGCCAGCAGCCAACCGGGACGGAGCACAGATACGCAGTATTTT. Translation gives CASSQPGRSTDTQYF.

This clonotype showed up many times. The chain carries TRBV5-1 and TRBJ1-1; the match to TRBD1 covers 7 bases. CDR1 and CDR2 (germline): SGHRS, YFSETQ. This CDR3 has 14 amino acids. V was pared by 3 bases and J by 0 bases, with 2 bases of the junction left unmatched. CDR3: CASSSGQMNTEAFF. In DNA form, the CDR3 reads TGCGCCAGCAGCTCGGGACAGATGAACACTGAAGCTTTCTTT.

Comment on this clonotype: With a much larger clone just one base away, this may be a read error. In DNA, the CDR3 is TGTGCCAGCACCGTGACTGGGGCCAACGACCTGACTTTC. Residues: CASTVTGANDLTF. The chain uses TRBV6-6 and TRBJ2-6; tentative D call: TRBD1 (5 bases). The germline gives CDR1 MNHNY, CDR2 SVGAGI (reference sequence). The CDR3 runs to 13 residues.

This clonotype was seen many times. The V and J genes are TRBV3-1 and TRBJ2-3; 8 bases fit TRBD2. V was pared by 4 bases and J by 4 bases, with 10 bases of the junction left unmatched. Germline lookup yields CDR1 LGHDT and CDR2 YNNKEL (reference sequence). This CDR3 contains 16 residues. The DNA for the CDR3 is TGTGCCAGCAGCCCGACCCTAGCGGGCCGCTCAGATACGCAGTATTTT. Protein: CASSPTLAGRSDTQYF.